This record concerns one T cell receptor beta chain sequence. These data come from a study of blood T cell repertoires in COVID-19. Study as a whole: The samples span acute and convalescent COVID-19 from the United States, Italy and Spain. PBMCs, B-cell-depleted T cells, or T cells provided the cDNA or gDNA that made up the material.

As handled by the study authors: Amplified reference gene primers provided the basis for estimating nucleated cell counts. Here immunoSEQ multiplex PCR was the method, and the copy in TCRdb shows in-frame clones only, minus some. D and trimming were read from the DNA, whereas the V and J calls and clone size are those reported in that table. The sample lists 200,000 to 250,000 clones, approximately 87% occurring once. The specimen sequenced was peripheral blood. The origin of this receptor is a man aged 60 to 75 with acute or convalescent COVID-19.

CDR3 in DNA: TGTGCCAGCAGTCCGAGGGCGACGAACACTGAAGCTTTCTTT. Protein: CASSPRATNTEAFF. The genes are TRBV27 and TRBJ1-1, with D unresolved. With 5 bases removed from V and 1 base from J, the gap between germline ends came to 11 bases. CDR1 is MNHEY, CDR2 SMNVEV, per germline (reference sequence). The CDR3 totals 14 residues.